This TCR beta chain was observed in a study of low-dose radiotherapy and immunotherapy resistance in tumors. Study-wide background: Every two weeks, one day ahead of radiation and immunotherapy, cyclophosphamide 200 mg/m2 was given (intravenously).

The CDR3 runs to 17 residues. The germline V gene has CDR1 LGHDT and CDR2 YNNKEL (reference sequence). V lost 3 bases and J lost 6; bases outside the gene matches: 7. Priming of first-strand cDNA relied on TRAV- and TRBV-specific primers (covering alpha and beta chains). With a constant-region primer and a V-primer adapter, TCRs were subjected to roughly 20 PCR cycles of amplification. TCRdb re-called the reads through MiXCR, storing one row per CDR3 protein. The sample has about 35,000 distinct CDR3 sequences; less than 25% are singletons. In this sample, this clonotype turned up many times. Described time point: after trial treatment. Treatment here: LDRT plus nivolumab, ipilimumab, low-dose cyclophosphamide and aspirin (RACIN trial). Patients eligible had advanced solid tumors without tumor-infiltrating lymphocytes.

The TCR originated in a female donor with ovarian cancer. The starting material was PBMCs, obtained after low-dose radiotherapy plus immunotherapy. The gene calls are TRBV3-1 and TRBJ2-1, with TRBD2 identical over 14 bases. The CDR3 sequence is CASSQGTSGSSVNEQFF. In DNA form, the CDR3 reads TGTGCCAGCAGCCAGGGGACTAGCGGGAGTTCGGTCAATGAGCAGTTCTTC.